A selection of T cell receptor beta chains follows, all from one sample in a study of shared clonotypes between healthy human individuals. Sequencing used immunoSEQ multiplex PCR; TCRdb keeps in-frame clones, though not all of them. The repertoire includes some 1.4 million clones, more than 95% of them detected once, and about 1.2% sits in the top ten. Sequencing input: naive CD4+ T cells sorted from blood. Receptor source: a man younger than 45 in good health. Each CDR3 is given without its conserved first and last residue. A row's size may be missing; if present it is once, few, many or a size class.

>TRBJ1-2|few|TRBV29-1
SGGQSDGYT
>TRBJ1-2|.|TRBV7-9
ASSLKTGAGYGYT
>TRBJ2-7|.|TRBV6-1
ASILRGGYSYEQY
>TRBJ2-3|.|TRBV5-1
ASSLFFLGDTQY
>TRBJ2-7|.|TRBV18
ASSPSGRTYEQY
>TRBJ2-7|.|TRBV6-5
ASSSPRDRAVHEQY
>TRBJ1-2|.|TRBV13
ASSLRDRGLSGYGYT
>TRBJ2-5|once|TRBV7-9
ASSELAYQETQY
>TRBJ1-3|.|TRBV5-6
ASSYRGLLNTIY
>TRBJ2-7|.|TRBV28
ASSPLPPYRVEQY
>TRBJ1-2|.|TRBV21-1
ASSKAPIWGRDGYT
>TRBJ2-3|.|TRBV25-1
ASSLSGATDTQY
>TRBJ2-1|.|TRBV20-1
SARVDREQF
>TRBJ1-2|few|TRBV18
ASSPVTGSVLNGYT
>TRBJ2-7|.|TRBV7-9
ASSLNNYEQY
>TRBJ1-2|few|TRBV9
ASSVGAGTGNYGYT
>TRBJ2-7|.|TRBV4-1
ASSQAMRNEQY
>TRBJ2-7|.|TRBV7-2
ASSLAPGVREQY
>TRBJ1-1|.|TRBV7-8
ASSLVRGTDTEAF
>TRBJ2-1|.|TRBV9
ASSVVGASYNEQF
>TRBJ2-1|once|TRBV7-8
ASSPTSGRSQF
>TRBJ1-5|.|TRBV30
AWRSPGGGQPQH
>TRBJ1-1|.|TRBV27
ASKLELNTEAF
>TRBJ2-7|.|TRBV14
ASGLKGGASQY
>TRBJ2-2|.|TRBV27
ASSWLGGPWNTGELF
>TRBJ2-1|.|TRBV4-1
ASSQDAGTALYNEQF
>TRBJ2-1|.|TRBV5-1
ASSLGTGVNEQF
>TRBJ1-5|.|TRBV18
ASSPTGFSYSNQPQH
>TRBJ1-2|.|TRBV27
ASSFPDRAYGYT
>TRBJ2-7|.|TRBV7-9
ASRDDGEQY
>TRBJ2-7|once|TRBV28
ASTPDLSQYEQY
>TRBJ2-5|.|TRBV5-4
ASSGRQDTEETQY
>TRBJ1-4|.|TRBV6-4
ASSELPNEKLF
>TRBJ1-2|few|TRBV7-8
ASSLAGASYGYT
>TRBJ2-1|.|TRBV27
ASLRRAGTASNEQF
>TRBJ1-3|.|TRBV28
ASGPLRATIY
>TRBJ2-7|.|TRBV30
AWKGTRGEKY
>TRBJ2-1|.|TRBV29-1
SVDLAVSYNEQF
>TRBJ2-1|.|TRBV28
ASSFETSGTYNEQF
>TRBJ1-5|.|TRBV5-6
ASSWGQNQPQH
>TRBJ1-2|.|TRBV6-5
ASSAGQTNGYT
>TRBJ2-5|.|TRBV5-8
ASSLGIREETQY
>TRBJ2-1|once|TRBV11-2
ASSLDRRLAGGPNEQF
>TRBJ2-5|.|TRBV20-1
SANMGTQY
>TRBJ2-3|.|TRBV18
ASSPLRAPDTQY
>TRBJ2-5|.|TRBV7-7
ASSAGTSGTTGTQY
>TRBJ2-1|.|TRBV2
ASQGMSNEQF
>TRBJ1-2|.|TRBV28
ASSTEGQGIPYGYT
>TRBJ2-7|.|TRBV2
ASSSRRGVRDYEQY
>TRBJ2-1|.|TRBV28
ASSLTSGSREQF
>TRBJ2-6|.|TRBV2
ASNRGQKLTGANVLT
>TRBJ1-1|once|TRBV15
ATSRDRLSHEAF
>TRBJ2-3|.|TRBV19
ASSTRTGTGGTDTQY
>TRBJ2-1|.|TRBV30
ASTGGENYNEQF
>TRBJ2-1|.|TRBV29-1
SITGTGGQF